A single sample is the source of the 25 T cell receptor beta chains below, sequenced in a study of T-cell reconstitution after alpha-beta-depleted transplantation in children (dated by TCRdb to 2016 to 2017). The treatment or condition label of this sample denotes: allogeneic hematopoietic cell transplantation with graft depleted of TCRalphabeta T cells and CD19 B cells. Libraries were made using PCR. Sequenced on an Illumina HiSeq 2500. To normalize quantification of the TCRbeta repertoire, the TCR libraries were built with molecular barcoding that relied on unique molecular identifiers. The raw public reads went through TCRdb reprocessing: fastp at Q25, MiXCR clone calling, in-frame beta chains kept. Entries that share a CDR3 protein sequence are merged under the most common genes and DNA. This sample gives a few hundred thousand distinct CDR3 sequences in total; 25% to 30% of them show up just once. Clones ranked in the top ten supply around a third of the sample.

The source material was PBMCs, sampled before TCRalphabeta/CD19-depleted stem cell transplant. The receptors shown here come from a boy younger than two with Wiskott-Aldrich syndrome, due to receive a stem cell transplant.

The chain carries TRBV5-6 and TRBJ2-1; D uncertain. Germline V gene sequence: CDR1 SGHDT, CDR2 YYEEEE. The V end was cut by 0 bases, the J end by 5 bases, with 12 bases between. This CDR3 spans 15 amino acids. The CDR3 loop is CASSLGVYKDNEQFF. CDR3 in DNA: TGTGCCAGCAGCTTGGGAGTTTATAAGGACAATGAGCAGTTCTTC.

This clonotype came up a few times. This chain connects TRBV7-3 to TRBJ2-3; D is uncertain. The CDR3 covers 17 residues. V was trimmed by 0 bases and J by 0 bases, leaving 13 bases between them. CDR1 and CDR2 from the germline V gene are SGHTA and FQGTGA. The CDR3 spells CASSLTPRKSSTDTQYF. CDR3 in DNA: TGTGCCAGCAGCTTAACTCCGCGGAAATCTAGCACAGATACGCAGTATTTT. Drawing the rest from reference TRBV7-3 and TRBJ2-3, the complete variable domain is GAGVSQTPSNKVTEKGKYVELRCDPISGHTALYWYRQSLGQGPEFLIYFQGTGAADDSGLPNDRFFAVRPEGSVSTLKIQRTERGDSAVYLCASSLTPRKSSTDTQYFGPGTRLTVL.

This clonotype was counted only a few times. The J gene is TRBJ2-4, the V gene TRBV27, with 9 positions matching TRBD1. The germline V gene has CDR1 MNHEY and CDR2 SMNVEV (reference sequence). Trimming at V came to 4 bases and at J to 8 bases, leaving 6 bases not matched to a gene. The CDR3 totals 14 residues. The CDR3 here is CASSSYRDRDIQYF. The CDR3 nucleotides read TGTGCCAGCAGTTCGTACCGGGACAGGGACATTCAGTACTTC.

This clonotype was picked up a small number of times. The CDR3, as DNA: TGCGCCAGCAGCCAAGTGGACAGTTATAATGAAAAACTGTTTTTT. Residues: CASSQVDSYNEKLFF. The rearrangement joins TRBV4-1 to TRBJ1-4, with D tentatively TRBD1 (6 bases). The ends were cut back, 1 base at V and 4 bases at J, with 10 bases in the middle. The CDR3 runs to 15 residues. The germline V gene encodes CDR1 MGHRA and CDR2 YSYEKL.

The rearrangement uses TRBV3-1 and TRBJ2-2; D is possibly TRBD1 (5 bases). CDR3 length: 15 residues. Trimming removed 3 bases from V and 6 bases from J, with 14 bases in between. The germline V gene has CDR1 LGHDT and CDR2 YNNKEL (reference sequence). The CDR3 sequence: CASSQASAGSGELFF. The CDR3 nucleotides read TGTGCCAGCAGCCAGGCCTCCGCAGGGTCCGGGGAGCTGTTTTTT.

The chain couples TRBV9 to TRBJ2-1; TRBD2 matches 11 bases. V lost 0 bases and J lost 5; bases outside the gene matches: 7. CDR1 is SGDLS, CDR2 YYNGEE, per germline. This CDR3 comprises 17 residues. CDR3: CASSVGPSGRKDNEQFF. Written as DNA, the CDR3 is TGTGCCAGCAGCGTAGGACCTAGCGGGAGGAAAGACAATGAGCAGTTCTTC.

This clonotype was recorded once. The chain carries TRBV4-1 and TRBJ2-5; 14 nucleotides agree with TRBD2. The ends lost 3 bases at V and 4 bases at J; junction bases unmatched: 10. This CDR3 spans 18 amino acids. CDR1 MGHRA and CDR2 YSYEKL come from the germline V gene. CDR3 amino acids: CASSQVGLAGVGLETQYF. The CDR3 DNA is TGCGCCAGCAGCCAGGTGGGACTAGCGGGAGTTGGATTAGAGACCCAGTACTTC.

This chain joins TRBV3-1 and TRBJ2-5, with D perhaps matching TRBD1 or TRBD2 (5 bases each). CDR3 length: 15 amino acids. Trimming shortened V by 1 base and J by 5 bases, and 14 bases separated the two germline ends. Germline V lookup: CDR1 LGHDT, CDR2 YNNKEL (reference sequence). The CDR3 nucleotides are TGTGCCAGCAGCCAAGTGTGGGGGATAGGGGAGACCCAGTACTTC. This translates into CASSQVWGIGETQYF.

This rearrangement joins TRBV5-1 to TRBJ2-3; no clear D gene. V lost 4 bases and J 8 bases, leaving 17 bases between the germline ends. CDR1 and CDR2 (germline): SGHRS, YFSETQ. This CDR3 has 14 amino acids. The CDR3 nucleotides are TGCGCCAGCAGCCCCACAGCCCTAGTAGTTACGCAGTATTTT. The encoded protein is CASSPTALVVTQYF.

This clonotype was seen a few times. This chain links TRBV10-1 with TRBJ2-2; D unresolved. Between the trimmed V and J ends, which lost 3 bases and 1 base, there was a span of 6 bases. This CDR3 region has 14 residues. Germline V gene data show CDR1 as WNHNN and CDR2 as SYGVQD (reference sequence). The CDR3 loop reads CASSDAWNTGELFF. The CDR3 region has the DNA TGCGCCAGCAGTGACGCCTGGAACACCGGGGAGCTGTTTTTT.

The V and J genes are TRBV5-6 and TRBJ1-2; TRBD1 matches at 9 bases. This CDR3 region has 16 residues. Germline-derived CDR1 and CDR2 are SGHDT and YYEEEE. Unmatched junction bases numbered 5, after V lost 2 bases and J lost 0 bases. The DNA for the CDR3 is TGTGCCAGCAGCTTTCCCGGGACAGGGACTAACTATGGCTACACCTTC. Protein product: CASSFPGTGTNYGYTF.

The table lists this clonotype with a few counts. In DNA form, the CDR3 reads TGCGCCAGCAGCGAGGACAGGGTGTACGAGCAGTACTTC. Translated, it gives CASSEDRVYEQYF. The chain joins TRBV5-1 to TRBJ2-7; the match to TRBD1 covers 8 bases. The V segment lost 4 bases and the J segment 4 bases; nucleotides outside the gene matches: 4. Germline CDR1 reads SGHRS; CDR2 reads YFSETQ. The CDR3 totals 13 residues.

The chain carries TRBV5-1 and TRBJ2-1, with no clear D. The V and J ends lost 2 bases and 10 bases respectively, with 13 bases between them. From germline, CDR1 is SGHRS and CDR2 YFSETQ. The CDR3 runs to 13 residues. CDR3 sequence: CASSFGGLREQFF. The CDR3 DNA is TGCGCCAGCAGCTTTGGCGGCCTACGCGAGCAGTTCTTC.

This clonotype was counted between two and nine times. The chain recombines TRBV7-9 with TRBJ2-7, with 8 positions matching TRBD2. V was pared by 0 bases and J by 1 base, with 8 bases of the junction left unmatched. The CDR3 has 17 amino acids. The germline gives CDR1 SEHNR, CDR2 FQNEAQ (reference sequence). CDR3 sequence (DNA): TGTGCCAGCAGCTTAGCGAGGCTAGCGGGCGGATCCTACGAGCAGTACTTC. It is translated as CASSLARLAGGSYEQYF.

This clonotype was recorded a few times. The CDR3 here is CASSLAVGEYNEQFF. Here the CDR3 DNA reads TGCGCCAGCAGCTTGGCTGTGGGGGAATACAATGAGCAGTTCTTC. This chain connects TRBV5-1 to TRBJ2-1, with D perhaps being TRBD1 or TRBD2 (5 bases each). CDR1 and CDR2 from the germline V gene are SGHRS and YFSETQ. Trimming took off 0 bases at V and 4 bases at J, with 11 bases between the two ends. This CDR3 spans 15 amino acids.

The chain combines TRBV5-1 with TRBJ2-1, with 14 bases lining up with TRBD2. Trimming cost V 2 bases and J 9 bases; bases outside gene matches: 4. This CDR3 comprises 15 residues. Germline values: CDR1 SGHRS, CDR2 YFSETQ. The CDR3 sequence: CASSFGTSGSCEQFF. CDR3 coding DNA: TGCGCCAGCAGCTTTGGGACTAGCGGGAGTTGTGAGCAGTTCTTC.

This clonotype occurred a few times. The V and J genes are TRBV20-1 and TRBJ2-1; D gene unclear. CDR3 length: 10 amino acids. Trimming took off 5 bases at V and 7 bases at J, with 6 bases between the two ends. The germline V gene encodes CDR1 DFQATT and CDR2 SNEGSKA (reference sequence). CDR3 nucleotide sequence: TGCAGTGCTCCCGGTAATGAGCAGTTCTTC. It encodes CSAPGNEQFF.

The sample holds a few counts of this clonotype. V gene TRBV5-1 combines with J gene TRBJ2-1; weak D call: TRBD1 (6 bases). The CDR3 totals 16 residues. V was clipped by 2 bases and J by 0 bases, with 12 bases between them. Looked up from germline, CDR1 is SGHRS and CDR2 is YFSETQ. The CDR3 nucleotides read TGCGCCAGCAGCTTCGACGGGACACACTCCTACAATGAGCAGTTCTTC. It codes for CASSFDGTHSYNEQFF.

This clonotype has a handful of counts. The J gene is TRBJ2-1, the V gene TRBV12-3 or TRBV12-4; TRBD1 or TRBD2 may be the D gene (5 bases each). The V and J ends lost 8 bases and 0 bases respectively, with 17 bases between them. The CDR3 loop spans 16 amino acids. The CDR3 DNA follows: TGTGCCAGCGGATCCCCGGGGCGGCTCTCCTACAATGAGCAGTTCTTC. Translated, it gives CASGSPGRLSYNEQFF.

This clonotype was detected a few times. The chain employs TRBV10-3 and TRBJ2-3; TRBD2 matches 8 bases. Germline V lookup: CDR1 ENHRY, CDR2 SYGVKD. This CDR3 is built from 12 residues. J gave up 1 base and V 10 bases, and 1 base lay outside the gene matches. The CDR3 sequence: CATLAGTDTQYF. CDR3 nucleotides: TGTGCCACACTAGCGGGCACAGATACGCAGTATTTT.

In DNA, the CDR3 is TGTGCCAGCTCACCTTCAGGGGGCTCTGGGGCCAACGTCCTGACTTTC. Translating it yields CASSPSGGSGANVLTF. The chain combines TRBV18 with TRBJ2-6; 7 bases match TRBD1. There are 16 residues in the CDR3. CDR1 and CDR2 (germline): KGHSH, LQKENI. The V segment lost 3 bases and the J segment 0 bases; nucleotides outside the gene matches: 2.

V usage is TRBV25-1 and J usage is TRBJ2-7; possible D gene TRBD1, 6 bases. V shed 5 bases and J shed 3 bases, with 14 bases lying between them. Germline lookup yields CDR1 MGHDK and CDR2 SYGVNS. The CDR3 extends over 14 amino acids. CDR3 nucleotides: TGTGCCAGCAGTCCCGGGACAAGTCGCTACGAGCAGTACTTC. Translated: CASSPGTSRYEQYF.

This clonotype was counted only a few times. The J gene is TRBJ2-1, the V gene TRBV29-1, with TRBD1 identical over 7 bases. Germline V gene lookup returns CDR1 SQVTM and CDR2 ANQGSEA. After removal of 6 bases from V and 0 bases from J, the junction contained 14 bases not matched to a gene. This CDR3 has 17 residues. The CDR3 region has the DNA TGCAGCGTGCAGACCGCAGGGGGTGCAAGCTCCTACAATGAGCAGTTCTTC. Its translation is CSVQTAGGASSYNEQFF.

The chain links TRBV24-1 to TRBJ2-5; maybe TRBD2 (7 bases). The V end was cut by 3 bases, the J end by 2 bases, with 15 bases between. Germline V gene lookup returns CDR1 KGHDR and CDR2 SFDVKD. This CDR3 spans 16 amino acids. CDR3 in DNA: TGTGCCACCAGTGATCCTTCCAGGGGAGGGCAAGAGACCCAGTACTTC. It translates to CATSDPSRGGQETQYF.

The gene calls are TRBV4-2 and TRBJ2-1; 8 nucleotides line up with TRBD2. Losses at the gene ends were 4 bases for V and 0 bases for J; bases not matched to a gene: 5. The germline V gene encodes CDR1 LGHNA and CDR2 YNFKEQ. This CDR3 is built from 16 residues. The CDR3 DNA follows: TGTGCCAGCAGCCCGTTACTAGCGGCCTCCTACAATGAGCAGTTCTTC. It translates to CASSPLLAASYNEQFF.